The T cell receptor (beta chain) described here comes from a study of human T cells and chemical hapten exposure. Findings and caveats of the study: No change in TCRs above 1 in 1000 frequency was produced by DPC sensitization.

The authors' total RNA extraction used unfractionated whole blood. This CDR3 is 15 amino acids long. The J segment lost 1 base and the V segment lost 1 base, leaving 4 bases of the junction unmatched. This clonotype was observed a handful of times. Its antigen is still unknown. Individual cDNA molecules had unique molecular identifiers attached to them by the library. Authors' methods: Sequenced samples showed a median of 95,638 TCRs each, with counts running from around 25,000 to 690,000. TCRdb re-called the 5' RACE reads through MiXCR, storing one row per CDR3 protein. The authors' filters were not applied to this entry. Seen here are about 81,000 distinct CDR3 sequences, more than 7% observed once, and the top ten hold 2% to 2.5%.

The genes are TRBV12-3 or TRBV12-4 and TRBJ2-7; TRBD1 matches 7 bases. This TCR derives from a male donor in good health. CDR3 coding DNA: TGTGCCAGCAGTTTAGGACAGGGATCGTCCTACGAGCAGTACTTC. Protein product: CASSLGQGSSYEQYF.